This TCR beta chain was found in a study of blood T cell repertoires in COVID-19. Study-level information: The samples span acute and convalescent COVID-19 from the United States, Italy and Spain. PBMCs, B-cell-depleted T cells, or T cells were the source of the cDNA or gDNA that made up the material.

Living in 24 US areas, the participants were between about 18 and 90 years of age. TCRdb's copy holds only in-frame clones and misses some; the assay was immunoSEQ multiplex PCR. The table records hundreds of thousands of clones, roughly 86% of them present only once. In this sample, this clone turned up once. Trimming cost V 5 bases and J 8 bases, with 12 bases left between them. CDR3 length: 12 residues. Germline assignment: CDR1 SGHTA and CDR2 FQGNSA. V is TRBV7-2 and J is TRBJ1-2; a possible D gene is TRBD1 (6 bases). The source of this sequence is a woman aged 45-60 years who had recovered from COVID-19. Sequencing input: PBMCs or T cells enriched from blood (not recorded which). The CDR3 region is CASSPVTGGYTF. CDR3 DNA: TGTGCCAGCAGCCCCGTAACAGGGGGCTACACCTTC. Complete variable domain (other parts from reference TRBV7-2 and TRBJ1-2): GAGVSQSPSNKVTEKGKDVELRCDPISGHTALYWYRQSLGQGLEFLIYFQGNSAPDKSGLPSDRFSAERTGGSVSTLTIQRTQQEDSAVYLCASSPVTGGYTFGSGTRLTVV.